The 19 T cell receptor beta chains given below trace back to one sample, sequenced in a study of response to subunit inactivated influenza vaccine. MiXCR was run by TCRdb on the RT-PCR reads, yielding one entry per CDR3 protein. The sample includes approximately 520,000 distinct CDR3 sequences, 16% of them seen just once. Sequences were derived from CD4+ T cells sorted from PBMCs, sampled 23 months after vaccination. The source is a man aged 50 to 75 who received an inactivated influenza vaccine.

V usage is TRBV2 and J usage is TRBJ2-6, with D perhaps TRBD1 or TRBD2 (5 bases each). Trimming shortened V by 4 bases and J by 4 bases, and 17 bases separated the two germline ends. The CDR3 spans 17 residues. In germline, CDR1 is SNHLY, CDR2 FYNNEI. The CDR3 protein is CASSGPGRLSGANVLTF. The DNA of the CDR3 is TGTGCCAGCAGTGGACCGGGACGCTTGAGCGGGGCCAACGTCCTGACTTTC.

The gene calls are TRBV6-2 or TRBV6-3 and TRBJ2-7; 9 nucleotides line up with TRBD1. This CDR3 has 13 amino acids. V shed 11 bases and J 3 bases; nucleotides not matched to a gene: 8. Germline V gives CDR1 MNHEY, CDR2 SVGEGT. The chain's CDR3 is CAATQGAIYEQYF. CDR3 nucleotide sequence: TGTGCCGCTACACAGGGGGCAATCTACGAGCAGTACTTC.

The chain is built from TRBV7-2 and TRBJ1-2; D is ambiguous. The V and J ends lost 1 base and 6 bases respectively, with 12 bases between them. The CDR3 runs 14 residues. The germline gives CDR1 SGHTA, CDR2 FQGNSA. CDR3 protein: CASSLENGFHGYTF. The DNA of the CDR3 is TGTGCCAGCAGCTTAGAAAATGGGTTCCATGGCTACACCTTC.

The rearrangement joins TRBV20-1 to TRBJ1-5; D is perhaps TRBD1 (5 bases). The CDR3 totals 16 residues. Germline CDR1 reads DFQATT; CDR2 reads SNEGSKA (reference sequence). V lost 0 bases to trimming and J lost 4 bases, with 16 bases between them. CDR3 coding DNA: TGCAGTGCTAGAGATCCTCGAGACGGGGGGAATCAGCCCCAGCATTTT. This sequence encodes CSARDPRDGGNQPQHF.

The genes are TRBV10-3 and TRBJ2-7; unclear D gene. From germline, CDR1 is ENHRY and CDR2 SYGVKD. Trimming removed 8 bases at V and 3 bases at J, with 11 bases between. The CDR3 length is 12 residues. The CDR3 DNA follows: TGTGCCATCTCCCAGATCGGCTACGAGCAGTACTTC. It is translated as CAISQIGYEQYF.

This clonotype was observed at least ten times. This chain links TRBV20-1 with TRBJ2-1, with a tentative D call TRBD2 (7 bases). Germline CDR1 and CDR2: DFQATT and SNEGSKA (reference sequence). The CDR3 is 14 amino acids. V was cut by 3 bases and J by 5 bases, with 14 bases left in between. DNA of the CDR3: TGCAGTGCTAGGGACAGCGGGACAAACAATGAGCAGTTCTTC. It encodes CSARDSGTNNEQFF.

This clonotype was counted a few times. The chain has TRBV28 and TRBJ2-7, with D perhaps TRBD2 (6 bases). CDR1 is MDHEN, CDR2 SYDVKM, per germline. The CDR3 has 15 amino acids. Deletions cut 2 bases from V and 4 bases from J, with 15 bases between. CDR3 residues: CASSLLGSNRYEQYF. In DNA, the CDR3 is TGTGCCAGCAGTTTACTCGGGAGTAATAGGTACGAGCAGTACTTC.

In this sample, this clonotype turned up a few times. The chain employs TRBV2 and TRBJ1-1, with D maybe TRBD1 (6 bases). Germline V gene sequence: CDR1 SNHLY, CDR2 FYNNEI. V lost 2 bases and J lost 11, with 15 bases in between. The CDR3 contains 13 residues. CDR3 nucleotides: TGTGCCAGCAGTGAAAGAGGACAGCCCAGGGCTTTCTTT. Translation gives CASSERGQPRAFF. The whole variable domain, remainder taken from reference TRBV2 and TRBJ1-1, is EPEVTQTPSHQVTQMGQEVILRCVPISNHLYFYWYRQILGQKVEFLVSFYNNEISEKSEIFDDQFSVERPDGSNFTLKIRSTKLEDSAMYFCASSERGQPRAFFGQGTRLTVV.

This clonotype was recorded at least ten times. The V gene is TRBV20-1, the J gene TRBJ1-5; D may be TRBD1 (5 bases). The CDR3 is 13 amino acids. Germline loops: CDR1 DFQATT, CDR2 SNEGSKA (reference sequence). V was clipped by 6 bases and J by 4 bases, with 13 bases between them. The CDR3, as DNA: TGCAGTGCAGGGGTCAATTCAAATCAGCCCCAGCATTTT. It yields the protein CSAGVNSNQPQHF.

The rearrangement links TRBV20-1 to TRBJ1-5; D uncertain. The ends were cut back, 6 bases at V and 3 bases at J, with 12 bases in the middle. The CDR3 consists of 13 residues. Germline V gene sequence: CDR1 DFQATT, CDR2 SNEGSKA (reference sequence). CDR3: CSARHGNNQPQHF. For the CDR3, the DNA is TGCAGTGCCAGACACGGGAACAATCAGCCCCAGCATTTT.

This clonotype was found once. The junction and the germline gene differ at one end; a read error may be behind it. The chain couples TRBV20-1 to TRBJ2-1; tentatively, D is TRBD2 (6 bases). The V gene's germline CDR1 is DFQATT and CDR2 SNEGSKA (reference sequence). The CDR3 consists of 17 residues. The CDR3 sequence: CCARGRPVAGRRDEQFF. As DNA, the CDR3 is TGCTGTGCTAGAGGCCGCCCGGTTGCGGGACGGCGCGATGAGCAGTTCTTC.

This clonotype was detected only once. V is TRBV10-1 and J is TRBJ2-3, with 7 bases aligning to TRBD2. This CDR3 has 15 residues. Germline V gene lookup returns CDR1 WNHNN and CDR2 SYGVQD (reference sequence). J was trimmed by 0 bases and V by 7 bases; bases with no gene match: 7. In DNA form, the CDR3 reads TGCGCCAGCACGGCGGGGGTAAGAAGCACAGATACGCAGTATTTT. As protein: CASTAGVRSTDTQYF.

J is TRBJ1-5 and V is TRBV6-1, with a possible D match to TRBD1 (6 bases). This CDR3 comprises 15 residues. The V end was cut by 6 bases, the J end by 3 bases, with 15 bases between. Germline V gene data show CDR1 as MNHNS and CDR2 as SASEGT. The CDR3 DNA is TGTGCCAGCAGACCGGGACAAGGAAACAATCAGCCCCAGCATTTT. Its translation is CASRPGQGNNQPQHF.

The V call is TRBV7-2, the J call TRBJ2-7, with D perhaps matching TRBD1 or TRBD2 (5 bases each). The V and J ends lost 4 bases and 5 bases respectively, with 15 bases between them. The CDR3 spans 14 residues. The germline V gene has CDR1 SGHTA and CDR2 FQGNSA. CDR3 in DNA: TGTGCCAGCAGCTCCCGGGACCAGAAAGACGAGCAGTACTTC. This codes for CASSSRDQKDEQYF.

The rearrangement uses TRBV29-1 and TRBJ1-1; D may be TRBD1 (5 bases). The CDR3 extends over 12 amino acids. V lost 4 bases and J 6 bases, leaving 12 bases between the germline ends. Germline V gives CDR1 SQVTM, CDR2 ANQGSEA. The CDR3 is CSVAQWGAEAFF. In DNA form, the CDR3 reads TGCAGCGTTGCTCAATGGGGCGCTGAAGCTTTCTTT. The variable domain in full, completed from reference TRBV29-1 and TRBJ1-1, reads SAVISQKPSRDICQRGTSLTIQCQVDSQVTMMFWYRQQPGQSLTLIATANQGSEATYESGFVIDKFPISRPNLTFSTLTVSNMSPEDSSIYLCSVAQWGAEAFFGQGTRLTVV.

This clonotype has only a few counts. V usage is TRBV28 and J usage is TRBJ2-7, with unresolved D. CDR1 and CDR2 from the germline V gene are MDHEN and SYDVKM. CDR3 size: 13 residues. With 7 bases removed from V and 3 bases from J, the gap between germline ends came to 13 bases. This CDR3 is CASKSWESYEQYF. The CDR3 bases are TGTGCCAGCAAGTCGTGGGAAAGCTACGAGCAGTACTTC. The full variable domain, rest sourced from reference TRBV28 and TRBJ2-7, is DVKVTQSSRYLVKRTGEKVFLECVQDMDHENMFWYRQDPGLGLRLIYFSYDVKMKEKGDIPEGYSVSREKKERFSLILESASTNQTSMYLCASKSWESYEQYFGPGTRLTVT.

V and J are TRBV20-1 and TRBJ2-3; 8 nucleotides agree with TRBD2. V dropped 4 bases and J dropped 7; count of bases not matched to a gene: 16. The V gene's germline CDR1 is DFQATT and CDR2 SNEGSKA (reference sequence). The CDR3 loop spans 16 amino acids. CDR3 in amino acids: CSATPISGIQTNTQYF. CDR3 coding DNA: TGCAGTGCTACCCCTATTAGCGGGATTCAGACAAATACGCAGTATTTT.

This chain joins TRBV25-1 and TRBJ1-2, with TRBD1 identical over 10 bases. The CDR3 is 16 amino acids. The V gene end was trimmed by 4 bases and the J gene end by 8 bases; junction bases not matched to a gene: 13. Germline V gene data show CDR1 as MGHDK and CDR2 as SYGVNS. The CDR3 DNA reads TGTGCCAGCAGTGCTCCCGGGACAGGGGCTTTACGGGGCTACACCTTC. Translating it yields CASSAPGTGALRGYTF.

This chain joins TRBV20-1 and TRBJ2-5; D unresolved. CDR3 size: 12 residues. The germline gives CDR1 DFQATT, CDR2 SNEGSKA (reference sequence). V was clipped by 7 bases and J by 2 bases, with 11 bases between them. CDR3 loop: CSGASGQETQYF. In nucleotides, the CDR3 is TGCAGTGGGGCTAGTGGACAAGAGACCCAGTACTTC.